The 6 T cell receptor beta chains below were found in one sample sequenced in a study of regulatory T cells in long-lasting Graves disease. The time point was: newly diagnosed GD, antithyroid drugs for less than 3 months. PBMC RNA served as the TCR library source. Libraries of TCR beta came from iRepertoire HTBI primers plus Arm-PCR of CDR3 regions. TCRdb analysed the multiplex PCR reads with MiXCR anew, one entry per CDR3 protein. The table has hundreds of thousands of distinct CDR3 sequences, approximately 15% seen once. The same sample was also studied in work on T cells in Graves' hyperthyroidism and ophthalmopathy.

Sequenced material: peripheral blood mononuclear cells (PBMCs), taken at new diagnosis, from a patient treated with antithyroid drugs. These receptors were collected from a man aged 25-40 years with Graves disease.

To note about this clonotype: A much larger clone lies one base from this, so it may be a read error. This chain uses TRBV7-2 with TRBJ2-5, with D possibly TRBD1 on 6 matching bases. The CDR3 sequence is 13 residues long. CDR1 and CDR2 from the germline V gene are SGHTA and FQGNSA. CDR3 in DNA: TGTGCCGGCAGACCTGGACAGAAAGAGACCCAGTACTTC. This sequence encodes CAGRPGQKETQYF.

This clonotype has a count of ten or more. This chain connects TRBV7-9 to TRBJ2-7; 11 nucleotides agree with TRBD1. The CDR3 runs 15 residues. CDR1 is SEHNR, CDR2 FQNEAQ, per germline (reference sequence). The J segment lost 5 bases and the V segment lost 11 bases, leaving 14 bases of the junction unmatched. DNA of the CDR3: TGTGCCGCCGGGTCCCGAGGACAGGGGGCCCACGAGCAGTACTTC. Translation: CAAGSRGQGAHEQYF.

There are many counts of this clonotype. V is TRBV20-1 and J is TRBJ2-1, with TRBD1 identical over 11 bases. This CDR3 region has 15 residues. J gave up 6 bases and V 3 bases, and 7 bases lay outside the gene matches. Germline V gene data show CDR1 as DFQATT and CDR2 as SNEGSKA (reference sequence). The CDR3: CSASSGTGGANEQFF. The CDR3 DNA follows: TGCAGTGCTAGTTCCGGGACAGGGGGGGCCAATGAGCAGTTCTTC.

This clonotype was observed many times. V and J are TRBV20-1 and TRBJ2-1, with unresolved D. V was clipped by 5 bases and J by 8 bases, with 16 bases between them. The CDR3 runs 13 residues. CDR1 DFQATT and CDR2 SNEGSKA come from the germline V gene (reference sequence). The DNA for the CDR3 is TGCAGTGCTGGGAACACCCTTACTCATGAGCAGTTCTTC. Its translation is CSAGNTLTHEQFF.

Many counts were recorded for this clonotype. The V and J genes are TRBV20-1 and TRBJ2-7, with a tentative D call TRBD2 (5 bases). Trimming removed 5 bases at V and 2 bases at J, with 16 bases between. The germline CDR1 and CDR2 sequences are DFQATT and SNEGSKA (reference sequence). The CDR3 contains 14 residues. In DNA, the CDR3 is TGCAGTGCTCCCCCCGCGGGTTCAGCCTACGAGCAGTACTTC. Protein product: CSAPPAGSAYEQYF.

Ten or more counts support this clonotype. The J gene is TRBJ2-5, the V gene TRBV6-1, with 9 bases identical to TRBD2. After removal of 3 bases from V and 4 bases from J, the junction contained 6 bases not matched to a gene. The germline gives CDR1 MNHNS, CDR2 SASEGT. This CDR3 spans 15 amino acids. CDR3 sequence: CASSELAGLLETQYF. For the CDR3, the DNA is TGTGCCAGCAGTGAGCTAGCGGGACTCTTAGAGACCCAGTACTTC.